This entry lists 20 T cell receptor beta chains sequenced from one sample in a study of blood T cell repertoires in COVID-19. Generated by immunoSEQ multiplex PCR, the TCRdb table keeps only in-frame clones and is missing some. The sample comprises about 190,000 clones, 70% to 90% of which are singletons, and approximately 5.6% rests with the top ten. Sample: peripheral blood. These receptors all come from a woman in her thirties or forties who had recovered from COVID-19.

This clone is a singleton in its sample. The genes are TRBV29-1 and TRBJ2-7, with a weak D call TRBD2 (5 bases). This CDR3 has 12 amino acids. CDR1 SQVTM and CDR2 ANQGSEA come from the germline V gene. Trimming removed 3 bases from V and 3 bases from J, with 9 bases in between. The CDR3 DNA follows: TGCAGCGTTGAGGACTGGAACTACGAGCAGTACTTC. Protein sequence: CSVEDWNYEQYF.

The CDR3 loop is CASSLEAFYEQYF. CDR3 nucleotides: TGCGCCAGCAGCTTGGAAGCCTTCTACGAGCAGTACTTC. This rearrangement joins TRBV5-1 to TRBJ2-7; D remains ambiguous. CDR3 length equals 13 residues. CDR1 is SGHRS and CDR2 is YFSETQ in the germline V gene. V was cut by 0 bases and J by 3 bases, with 7 bases left in between.

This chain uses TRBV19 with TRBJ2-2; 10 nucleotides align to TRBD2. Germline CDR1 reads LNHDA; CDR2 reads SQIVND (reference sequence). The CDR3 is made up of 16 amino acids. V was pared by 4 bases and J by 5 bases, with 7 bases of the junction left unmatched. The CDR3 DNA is TGTGCCAGTAGTACCCCCCGGGGACTAGCGACCGGGGAGCTGTTTTTT. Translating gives CASSTPRGLATGELFF.

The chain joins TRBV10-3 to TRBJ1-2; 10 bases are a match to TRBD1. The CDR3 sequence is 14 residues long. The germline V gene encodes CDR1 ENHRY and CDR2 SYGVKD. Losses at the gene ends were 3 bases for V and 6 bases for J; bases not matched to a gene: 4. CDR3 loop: CAISEWGTGDGYTF. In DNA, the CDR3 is TGTGCCATCAGTGAATGGGGGACAGGGGATGGCTACACCTTC.

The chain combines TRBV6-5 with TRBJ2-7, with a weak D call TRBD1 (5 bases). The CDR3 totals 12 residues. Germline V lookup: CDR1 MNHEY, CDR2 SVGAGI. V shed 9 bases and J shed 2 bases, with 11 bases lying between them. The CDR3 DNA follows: TGTGCCAGTGACAGTCATACCTACGAGCAGTACTTC. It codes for CASDSHTYEQYF.

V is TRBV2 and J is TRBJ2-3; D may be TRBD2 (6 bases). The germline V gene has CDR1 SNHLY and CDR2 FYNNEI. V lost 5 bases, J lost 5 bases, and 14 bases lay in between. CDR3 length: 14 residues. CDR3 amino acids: CASSFSGYVDTQYF. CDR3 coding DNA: TGTGCCAGCAGTTTTAGCGGCTATGTAGATACGCAGTATTTT.

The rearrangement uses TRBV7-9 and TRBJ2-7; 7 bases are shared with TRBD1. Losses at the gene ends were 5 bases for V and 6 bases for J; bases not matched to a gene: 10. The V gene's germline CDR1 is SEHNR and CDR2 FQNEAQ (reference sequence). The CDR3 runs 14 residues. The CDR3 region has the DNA TGTGCCAGCAGCACATTCAGGGACAGCACCGAGCAGTACTTC. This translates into CASSTFRDSTEQYF.

CDR3 amino acids: CASRGTDEKLFF. Here the CDR3 DNA reads TGTGCCTCTCGGGGGACGGATGAAAAACTGTTTTTT. V gene TRBV6-6 combines with J gene TRBJ1-4, with a weak D call TRBD1 (5 bases). V lost 11 bases, J lost 6 bases, and 13 bases lay in between. The CDR3 spans 12 residues. Germline-derived CDR1 and CDR2 are MNHNY and SVGAGI (reference sequence).

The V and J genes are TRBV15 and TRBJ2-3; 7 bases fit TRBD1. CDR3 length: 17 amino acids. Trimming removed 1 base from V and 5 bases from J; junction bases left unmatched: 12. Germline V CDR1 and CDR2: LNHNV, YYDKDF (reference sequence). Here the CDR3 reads CATSRGGGGRAGDTQYF. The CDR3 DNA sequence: TGTGCCACCAGCAGAGGAGGGGGCGGCCGAGCCGGAGATACGCAGTATTTT.

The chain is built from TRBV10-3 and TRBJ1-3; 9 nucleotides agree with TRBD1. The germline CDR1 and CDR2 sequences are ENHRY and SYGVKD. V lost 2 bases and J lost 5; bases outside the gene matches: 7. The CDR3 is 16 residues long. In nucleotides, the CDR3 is TGTGCCATCAGTGAGGGAGACAGGGGGAATAGAAACACCATATATTTT. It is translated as CAISEGDRGNRNTIYF.

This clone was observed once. In nucleotides, the CDR3 is TGCGCCAGCAGTCAAGCACTAGCGGGAGTTTATAATGAGCAGTTCTTC. Its protein is CASSQALAGVYNEQFF. V and J are TRBV23-1 and TRBJ2-1; 11 nucleotides agree with TRBD2. TRBV23-1 belongs to the ORF category, with a function that is uncertain. CDR3 length: 16 amino acids. The V gene end was trimmed by 2 bases and the J gene end by 7 bases; junction bases not matched to a gene: 7.

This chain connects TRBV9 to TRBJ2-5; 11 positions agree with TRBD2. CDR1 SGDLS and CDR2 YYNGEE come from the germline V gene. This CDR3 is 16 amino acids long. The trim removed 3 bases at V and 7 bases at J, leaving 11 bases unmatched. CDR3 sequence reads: CASSAQTSGRLVTQYF. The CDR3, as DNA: TGTGCCAGCAGCGCCCAAACTAGCGGGAGATTAGTGACCCAGTACTTC.

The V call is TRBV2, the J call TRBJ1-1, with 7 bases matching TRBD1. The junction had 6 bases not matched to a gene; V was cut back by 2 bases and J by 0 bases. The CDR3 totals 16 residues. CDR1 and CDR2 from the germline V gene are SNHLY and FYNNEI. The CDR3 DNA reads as TGTGCCAGCAGTGAAACCCGGGACAGACTGAACACTGAAGCTTTCTTT. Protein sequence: CASSETRDRLNTEAFF.

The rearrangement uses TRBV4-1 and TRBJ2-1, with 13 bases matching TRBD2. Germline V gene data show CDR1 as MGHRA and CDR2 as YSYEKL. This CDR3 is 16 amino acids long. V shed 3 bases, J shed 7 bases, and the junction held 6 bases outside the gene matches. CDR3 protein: CASSQALAGGPNEQFF. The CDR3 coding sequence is TGCGCCAGCAGCCAGGCACTAGCGGGAGGGCCTAATGAGCAGTTCTTC.

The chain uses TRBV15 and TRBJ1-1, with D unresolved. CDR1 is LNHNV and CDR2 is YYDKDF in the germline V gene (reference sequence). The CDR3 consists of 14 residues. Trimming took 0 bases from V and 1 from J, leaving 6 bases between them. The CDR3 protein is CATSRDLANTEAFF. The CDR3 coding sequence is TGTGCCACCAGCAGAGATTTGGCGAACACTGAAGCTTTCTTT.

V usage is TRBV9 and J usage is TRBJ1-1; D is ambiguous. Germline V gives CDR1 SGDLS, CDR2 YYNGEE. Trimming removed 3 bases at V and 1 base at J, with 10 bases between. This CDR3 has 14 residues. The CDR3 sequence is CASSGLYGNTEAFF. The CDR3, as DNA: TGTGCCAGCAGCGGGCTTTATGGGAACACTGAAGCTTTCTTT.

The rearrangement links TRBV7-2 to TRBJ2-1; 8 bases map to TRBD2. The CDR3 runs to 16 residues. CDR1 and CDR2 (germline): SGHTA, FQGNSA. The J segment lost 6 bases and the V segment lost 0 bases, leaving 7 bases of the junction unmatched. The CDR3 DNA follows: TGTGCCAGCAGCTTAGCCCGAGGACTAGCACGCAATGAGCAGTTCTTC. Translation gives CASSLARGLARNEQFF.

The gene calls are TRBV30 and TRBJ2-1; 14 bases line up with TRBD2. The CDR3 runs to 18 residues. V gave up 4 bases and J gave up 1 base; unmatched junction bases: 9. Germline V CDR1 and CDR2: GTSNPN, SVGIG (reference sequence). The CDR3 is CAWTPQRTSGGSYNEQFF. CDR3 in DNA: TGTGCCTGGACTCCGCAGAGGACTAGCGGGGGGTCCTACAATGAGCAGTTCTTC.

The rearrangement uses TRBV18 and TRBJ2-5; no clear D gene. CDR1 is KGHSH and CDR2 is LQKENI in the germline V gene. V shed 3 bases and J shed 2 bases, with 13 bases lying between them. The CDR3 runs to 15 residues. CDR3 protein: CASSPLGFLQETQYF. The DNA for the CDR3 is TGTGCCAGCTCACCCCTCGGGTTCTTACAAGAGACCCAGTACTTC. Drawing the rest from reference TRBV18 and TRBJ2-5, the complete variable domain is NAGVMQNPRHLVRRRGQEARLRCSPMKGHSHVYWYRQLPEEGLKFMVYLQKENIIDESGMPKERFSAEFPKEGPSILRIQQVVRGDSAAYFCASSPLGFLQETQYFGPGTRLLVL.

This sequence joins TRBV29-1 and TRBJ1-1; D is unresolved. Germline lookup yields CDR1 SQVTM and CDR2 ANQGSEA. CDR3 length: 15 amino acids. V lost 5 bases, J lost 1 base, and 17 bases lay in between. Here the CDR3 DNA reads TGCAGCGTTATAGTCCTTTCGGGAGCGAACACTGAAGCTTTCTTT. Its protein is CSVIVLSGANTEAFF. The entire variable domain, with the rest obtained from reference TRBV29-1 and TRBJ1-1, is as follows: SAVISQKPSRDICQRGTSLTIQCQVDSQVTMMFWYRQQPGQSLTLIATANQGSEATYESGFVIDKFPISRPNLTFSTLTVSNMSPEDSSIYLCSVIVLSGANTEAFFGQGTRLTVV.